Shown below are 17 T cell receptor beta chains from a single sample sequenced in a study of blood T cell repertoires in COVID-19 (dated by TCRdb to 2020 to 2022). Library construction relied on the immunoSEQ multiplex PCR assay. Entries here come from immuneACCESS through TCRdb and include only in-frame sequences with V and J called. Some clones fail to appear in such tables; in the studies checked, an unresolved V gene covers under half of the shortfall, and the cause of the remainder is unknown. The sample table records about 190,000 clones; nearly 90% of these occur just once. The ten largest clones represent 20% to 25% of the sample. Sequenced sample: peripheral blood. These receptors were taken from a man between 60 and 70 years old with active or convalescent COVID-19.

In DNA, the CDR3 is TGTGCCAGCAGCTTGGGACAGGGGGCTTTAGGGGAGCTGTTTTTT. This translates into CASSLGQGALGELFF. The chain carries TRBV7-3 and TRBJ2-2, with TRBD1 matching over 12 bases. This CDR3 is built from 15 residues. From germline, CDR1 is SGHTA and CDR2 FQGTGA. Trimming took 3 bases from V and 8 from J; bases not matched to a gene: 4. Supplemented by reference TRBV7-3 and TRBJ2-2, the full variable domain reads GAGVSQTPSNKVTEKGKYVELRCDPISGHTALYWYRQSLGQGPEFLIYFQGTGAADDSGLPNDRFFAVRPEGSVSTLKIQRTERGDSAVYLCASSLGQGALGELFFGEGSRLTVL.

This chain connects TRBV2 to TRBJ2-5; TRBD2 matches 8 bases. The CDR3 spans 15 residues. The V and J ends lost 7 bases and 2 bases, in that order; junction bases with no gene match: 9. Germline lookup yields CDR1 SNHLY and CDR2 FYNNEI. CDR3 sequence reads: CASNWGGGNQETQYF. The CDR3 coding sequence is TGTGCCAGCAATTGGGGCGGGGGGAATCAAGAGACCCAGTACTTC.

This chain uses TRBV6-5 with TRBJ1-1, with D perhaps TRBD1 (5 bases). This CDR3 has 13 residues. Germline values: CDR1 MNHEY, CDR2 SVGAGI. Trimming took 8 bases from V and 3 from J, leaving 13 bases between them. The CDR3 sequence: CASAQGLDTEAFF. The CDR3 DNA reads TGTGCCAGCGCCCAGGGTCTGGACACTGAAGCTTTCTTT.

This clone was recorded only once. V is TRBV27 and J is TRBJ2-3; the match to TRBD2 covers 9 bases. The ends lost 7 bases at V and 1 base at J; junction bases unmatched: 18. Germline V CDR1 and CDR2: MNHEY, SMNVEV (reference sequence). The CDR3 totals 19 residues. This CDR3 reads CASNVLRGGTSLRTDTQYF. CDR3 nucleotides: TGTGCCAGCAACGTGTTAAGGGGCGGGACTAGCCTCCGCACAGATACGCAGTATTTT.

The chain combines TRBV9 with TRBJ2-2; no firm D call. Germline V gene data show CDR1 as SGDLS and CDR2 as YYNGEE. The CDR3 sequence is 15 residues long. V lost 3 bases and J 3 bases, leaving 12 bases between the germline ends. The CDR3 nucleotides are TGTGCCAGCAGCGCACACCTCTCGTACACCGGGGAGCTGTTTTTT. This sequence encodes CASSAHLSYTGELFF.

The genes are TRBV4-1 and TRBJ1-2; tentative D call: TRBD1 (6 bases). V was cut by 4 bases and J by 3 bases, with 12 bases left in between. In germline, CDR1 is MGHRA, CDR2 YSYEKL. This CDR3 region has 14 residues. CDR3 nucleotide sequence: TGCGCCAGCAGCCCCGGACAGTTGGACTATGGCTACACCTTC. This sequence encodes CASSPGQLDYGYTF.

The J gene is TRBJ2-2, the V gene TRBV5-4, with D unresolved. V gave up 4 bases and J gave up 10 bases, with 17 bases separating them. CDR3 length equals 14 residues. Germline lookup yields CDR1 SGHNT and CDR2 YYREEE (reference sequence). The CDR3 reads CASSPVPQLPELFF. The CDR3 DNA reads as TGTGCCAGCAGCCCAGTCCCACAGCTCCCGGAGCTGTTTTTT. The full variable domain, in which reference TRBV5-4 and TRBJ2-2 provide the parts outside the CDR3, is ETGVTQSPTHLIKTRGQQVTLRCSSQSGHNTVSWYQQALGQGPQFIFQYYREEENGRGNFPPRFSGLQFPNYSSELNVNALELDDSALYLCASSPVPQLPELFFGEGSRLTVL.

Regarding this clone: The same CDR3 can be traced to other DNA sequences in this sample. The J gene is TRBJ1-2, the V gene TRBV5-1, with 7 bases identical to TRBD1. V trimming: 1 base; J trimming: 5 bases; junction bases outside the gene matches: 5. Germline V gene lookup returns CDR1 SGHRS and CDR2 YFSETQ. The CDR3 consists of 14 residues. CDR3 nucleotide sequence: TGCGCCAGCAGCTTGTCGGCAGGGGGTTATGGCTACACCTTC. This gives the protein CASSLSAGGYGYTF.

The gene calls are TRBV2 and TRBJ1-2, with 8 bases matching TRBD1. This CDR3 spans 15 amino acids. The V and J ends lost 1 base and 4 bases, in that order; junction bases with no gene match: 5. Germline CDR1 SNHLY, CDR2 FYNNEI. The DNA for the CDR3 is TGTGCCAGCAGTGAAGGGCCGGGACAGGTCTATGGCTACACCTTC. This codes for CASSEGPGQVYGYTF.

The V and J genes are TRBV2 and TRBJ1-4; D possibly corresponds to TRBD1 (6 bases). V was pared by 9 bases and J by 7 bases, with 15 bases between. Per the germline V gene, CDR1 is SNHLY and CDR2 is FYNNEI. The CDR3 sequence is 13 residues long. The DNA of the CDR3 is TGTGCCAGTCGGGGGGGCTCGGGTGAAAAACTGTTTTTT. It encodes CASRGGSGEKLFF.

The chain carries TRBV4-2 and TRBJ2-3; 12 bases match TRBD2. CDR3 size: 16 residues. The germline V gene encodes CDR1 LGHNA and CDR2 YNFKEQ. J lost 4 bases, V lost 2 bases, and 4 bases had no gene match. For the CDR3, the DNA is TGTGCCAGCAGCCAACTAGCGGGGGGGCCGGCAGATACGCAGTATTTT. It yields the protein CASSQLAGGPADTQYF.

This clone occurred a few times. The chain uses TRBV15 and TRBJ2-5; a possible D gene is TRBD2 (5 bases). The CDR3 runs 13 residues. Germline V gives CDR1 LNHNV, CDR2 YYDKDF (reference sequence). Trimming cost V 0 bases and J 4 bases, with 6 bases left between them. CDR3 in DNA: TGTGCCACCAGCAGAGATCGGGGAGAGACCCAGTACTTC. This codes for CATSRDRGETQYF.

The chain is built from TRBV5-6 and TRBJ2-3, with D tentatively TRBD1 (5 bases). Trimming took 1 base from V and 5 from J, leaving 14 bases between them. Looked up from germline, CDR1 is SGHDT and CDR2 is YYEEEE. This CDR3 contains 15 residues. The CDR3 sequence: CASSLPGHRGDTQYF. The CDR3, as DNA: TGTGCCAGCAGCTTGCCAGGGCACCGCGGAGATACGCAGTATTTT. Together with reference TRBV5-6 and TRBJ2-3, the CDR3 gives the full variable domain: DAGVTQSPTHLIKTRGQQVTLRCSPKSGHDTVSWYQQALGQGPQFIFQYYEEEERQRGNFPDRFSGHQFPNYSSELNVNALLLGDSALYLCASSLPGHRGDTQYFGPGTRLTVL.

The count of this clone is one. The V gene is TRBV9, the J gene TRBJ2-1; 11 bases are shared with TRBD2. This CDR3 has 16 amino acids. Unmatched junction bases numbered 5, after V lost 0 bases and J lost 6 bases. Germline values: CDR1 SGDLS, CDR2 YYNGEE. In DNA, the CDR3 is TGTGCCAGCAGCGTAGAGCGTCTAGCGGGGGGCAATGAGCAGTTCTTC. This sequence encodes CASSVERLAGGNEQFF.

This sequence joins TRBV5-1 and TRBJ2-5, with TRBD1 matching over 8 bases. Trimming at V came to 1 base and at J to 3 bases, leaving 2 bases not matched to a gene. CDR3 length: 14 residues. Germline-derived CDR1 and CDR2 are SGHRS and YFSETQ. The CDR3 loop is CASSLNRGEETQYF. DNA for the CDR3: TGCGCCAGCAGCTTGAACAGGGGGGAAGAGACCCAGTACTTC. Supplemented by reference TRBV5-1 and TRBJ2-5, the full variable domain reads KAGVTQTPRYLIKTRGQQVTLSCSPISGHRSVSWYQQTPGQGLQFLFEYFSETQRNKGNFPGRFSGRQFSNSRSEMNVSTLELGDSALYLCASSLNRGEETQYFGPGTRLLVL.

The rearrangement uses TRBV5-1 and TRBJ1-6; D unclear. There are 15 residues in the CDR3. Looked up from germline, CDR1 is SGHRS and CDR2 is YFSETQ. The ends were cut back, 5 bases at V and 3 bases at J, with 12 bases in the middle. The CDR3: CASSIMTGYNSPLHF. CDR3 bases: TGCGCCAGCAGTATAATGACGGGCTATAATTCACCCCTCCACTTT.

This chain joins TRBV12-5 and TRBJ2-5; 10 nucleotides line up with TRBD2. V gave up 1 base and J gave up 4 bases; unmatched junction bases: 12. The CDR3 extends over 18 amino acids. CDR1 LGHNT and CDR2 FRNRAP come from the germline V gene. The CDR3 loop reads CASGLGYVGLAVRETQYF. The DNA of the CDR3 is TGTGCTAGTGGTTTGGGCTACGTCGGACTAGCGGTCCGAGAGACCCAGTACTTC.